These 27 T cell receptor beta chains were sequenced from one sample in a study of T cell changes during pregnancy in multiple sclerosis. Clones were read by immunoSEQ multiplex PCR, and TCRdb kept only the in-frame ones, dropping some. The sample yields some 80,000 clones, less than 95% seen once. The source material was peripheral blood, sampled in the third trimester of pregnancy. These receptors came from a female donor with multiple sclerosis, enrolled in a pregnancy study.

CDR3: CASEAGSENIQYF. CDR3 in DNA: TGTGCCAGCGAGGCGGGGTCCGAAAACATTCAGTACTTC. The chain has TRBV13 and TRBJ2-4; tentative D call: TRBD2 (6 bases). The CDR3 length is 13 residues. CDR1 is PRHDT and CDR2 is FYEKMQ in the germline V gene (reference sequence). Trimming removed 8 bases from V and 5 bases from J, with 13 bases in between.

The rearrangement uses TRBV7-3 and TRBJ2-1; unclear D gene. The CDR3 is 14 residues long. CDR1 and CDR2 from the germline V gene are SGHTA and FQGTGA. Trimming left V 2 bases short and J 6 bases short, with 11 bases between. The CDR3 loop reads CASSLASGLNEQFF. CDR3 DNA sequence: TGTGCCAGCAGCTTAGCTTCAGGCCTCAATGAGCAGTTCTTC.

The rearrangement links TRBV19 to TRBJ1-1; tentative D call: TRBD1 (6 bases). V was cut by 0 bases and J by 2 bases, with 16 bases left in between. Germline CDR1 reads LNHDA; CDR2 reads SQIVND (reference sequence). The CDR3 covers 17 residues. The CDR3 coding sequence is TGTGCCAGTAGTATAGATCGGTTCGGGACACCAAACACTGAAGCTTTCTTT. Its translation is CASSIDRFGTPNTEAFF.

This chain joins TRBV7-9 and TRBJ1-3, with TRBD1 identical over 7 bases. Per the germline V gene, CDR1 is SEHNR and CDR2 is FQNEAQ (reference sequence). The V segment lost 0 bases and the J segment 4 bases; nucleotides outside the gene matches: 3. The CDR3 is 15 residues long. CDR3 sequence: CASSLATGSGNTIYF. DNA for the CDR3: TGTGCCAGCAGCTTAGCGACAGGGTCCGGAAACACCATATATTTT.

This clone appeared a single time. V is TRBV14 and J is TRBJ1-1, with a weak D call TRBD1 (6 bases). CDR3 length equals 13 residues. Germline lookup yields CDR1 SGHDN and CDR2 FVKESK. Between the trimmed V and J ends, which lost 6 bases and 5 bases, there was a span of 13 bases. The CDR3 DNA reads TGTGCCAGCAGACGCAACAGGGTTACTGAAGCTTTCTTT. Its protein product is CASRRNRVTEAFF. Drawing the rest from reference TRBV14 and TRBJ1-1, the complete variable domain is EAGVTQFPSHSVIEKGQTVTLRCDPISGHDNLYWYRRVMGKEIKFLLHFVKESKQDESGMPNNRFLAERTGGTYSTLKVQPAELEDSGVYFCASRRNRVTEAFFGQGTRLTVV.

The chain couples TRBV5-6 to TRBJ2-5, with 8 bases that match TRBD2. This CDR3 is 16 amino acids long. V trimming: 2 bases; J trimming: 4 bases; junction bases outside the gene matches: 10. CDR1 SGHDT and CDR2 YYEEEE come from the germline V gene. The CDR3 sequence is CASSFFSGAPGETQYF. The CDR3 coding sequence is TGTGCCAGCAGCTTCTTTAGCGGGGCGCCGGGAGAGACCCAGTACTTC.

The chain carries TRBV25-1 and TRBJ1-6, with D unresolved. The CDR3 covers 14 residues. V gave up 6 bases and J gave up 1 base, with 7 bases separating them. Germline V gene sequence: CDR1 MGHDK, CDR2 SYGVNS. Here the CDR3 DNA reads TGTGCCAGCAGGCCGGGGTCCTATAATTCACCCCTCCACTTT. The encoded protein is CASRPGSYNSPLHF.

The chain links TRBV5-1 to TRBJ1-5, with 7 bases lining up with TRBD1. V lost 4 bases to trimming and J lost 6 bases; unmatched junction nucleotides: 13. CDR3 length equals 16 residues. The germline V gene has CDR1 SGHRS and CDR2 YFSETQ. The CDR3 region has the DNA TGCGCCAGCAGCCCGACAGGGACAGCATCGCCTCAGCCCCAGCATTTT. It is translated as CASSPTGTASPQPQHF. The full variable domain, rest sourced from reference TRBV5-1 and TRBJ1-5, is KAGVTQTPRYLIKTRGQQVTLSCSPISGHRSVSWYQQTPGQGLQFLFEYFSETQRNKGNFPGRFSGRQFSNSRSEMNVSTLELGDSALYLCASSPTGTASPQPQHFGDGTRLSIL.

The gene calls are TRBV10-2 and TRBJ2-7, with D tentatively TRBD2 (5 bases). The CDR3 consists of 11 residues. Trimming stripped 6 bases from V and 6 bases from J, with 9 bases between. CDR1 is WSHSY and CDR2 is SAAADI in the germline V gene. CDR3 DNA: TGCGCCAGCAGGAGGGCCCCCGAGCAGTACTTC. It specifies CASRRAPEQYF.

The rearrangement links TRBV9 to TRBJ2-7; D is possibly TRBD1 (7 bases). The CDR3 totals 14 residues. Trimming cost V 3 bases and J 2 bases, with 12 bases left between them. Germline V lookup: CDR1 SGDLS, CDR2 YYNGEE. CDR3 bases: TGTGCCAGCAGCGCAGGGGGGACAGCCTACGAGCAGTACTTC. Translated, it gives CASSAGGTAYEQYF.

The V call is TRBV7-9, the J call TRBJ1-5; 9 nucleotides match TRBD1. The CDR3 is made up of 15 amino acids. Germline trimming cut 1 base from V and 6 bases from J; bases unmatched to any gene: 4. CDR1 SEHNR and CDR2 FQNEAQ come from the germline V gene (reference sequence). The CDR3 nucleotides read TGTGCCAGCAGCTTAGACGGACAGGGGAGTCAGCCCCAGCATTTT. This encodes CASSLDGQGSQPQHF.

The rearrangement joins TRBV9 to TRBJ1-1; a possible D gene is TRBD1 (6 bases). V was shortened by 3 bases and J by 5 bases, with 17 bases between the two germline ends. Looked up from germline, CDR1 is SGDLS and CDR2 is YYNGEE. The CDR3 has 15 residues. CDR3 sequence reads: CASSAAVQGWTEAFF. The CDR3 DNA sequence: TGTGCCAGCAGCGCAGCGGTACAGGGTTGGACTGAAGCTTTCTTT.

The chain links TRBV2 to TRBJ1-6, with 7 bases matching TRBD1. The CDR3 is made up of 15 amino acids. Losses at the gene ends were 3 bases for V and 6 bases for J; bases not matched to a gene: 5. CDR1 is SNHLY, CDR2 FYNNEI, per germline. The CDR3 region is CASSETGTLNSPLHF. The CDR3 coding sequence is TGTGCCAGCAGTGAGACAGGGACCCTTAATTCACCCCTCCACTTT.

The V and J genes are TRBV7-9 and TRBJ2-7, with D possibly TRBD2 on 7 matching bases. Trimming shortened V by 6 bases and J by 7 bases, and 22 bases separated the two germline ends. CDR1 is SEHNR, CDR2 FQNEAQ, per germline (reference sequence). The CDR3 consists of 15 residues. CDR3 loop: CASSYIGLGGGEQYF. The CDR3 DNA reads TGTGCCAGCAGTTATATTGGACTAGGGGGAGGAGAGCAGTACTTC. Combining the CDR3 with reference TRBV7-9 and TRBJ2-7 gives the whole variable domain DTGVSQNPRHKITKRGQNVTFRCDPISEHNRLYWYRQTLGQGPEFLTYFQNEAQLEKSRLLSDRFSAERPKGSFSTLEIQRTEQGDSAMYLCASSYIGLGGGEQYFGPGTRLTVT.

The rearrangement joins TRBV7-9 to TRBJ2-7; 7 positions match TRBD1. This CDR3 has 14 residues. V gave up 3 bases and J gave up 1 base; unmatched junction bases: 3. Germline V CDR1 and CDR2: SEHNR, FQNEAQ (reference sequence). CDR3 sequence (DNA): TGTGCCAGCAGCTTCACAGGGGCTTCCTACGAGCAGTACTTC. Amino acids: CASSFTGASYEQYF.

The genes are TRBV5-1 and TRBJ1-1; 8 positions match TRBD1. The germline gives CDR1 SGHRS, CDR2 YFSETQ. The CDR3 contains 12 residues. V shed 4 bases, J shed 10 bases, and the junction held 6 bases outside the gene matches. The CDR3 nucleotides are TGCGCCAGCAGCGTCGACAGGGGAGGAGCTTTCTTT. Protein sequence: CASSVDRGGAFF.

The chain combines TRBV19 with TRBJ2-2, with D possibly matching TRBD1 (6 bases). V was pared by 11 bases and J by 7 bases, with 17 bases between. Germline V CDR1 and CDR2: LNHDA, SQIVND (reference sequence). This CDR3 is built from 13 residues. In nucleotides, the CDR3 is TGTGCCTCGAACAGGGATCTCGTCGGGGAGCTGTTTTTT. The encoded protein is CASNRDLVGELFF.

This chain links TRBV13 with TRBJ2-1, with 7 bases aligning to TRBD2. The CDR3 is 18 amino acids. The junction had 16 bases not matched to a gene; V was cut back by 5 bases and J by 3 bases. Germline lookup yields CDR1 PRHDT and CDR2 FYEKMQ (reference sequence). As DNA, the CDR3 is TGTGCCAGCAGCCCCTCCACCGCCCGGGACTATCTCTACAATGAGCAGTTCTTC. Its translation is CASSPSTARDYLYNEQFF.

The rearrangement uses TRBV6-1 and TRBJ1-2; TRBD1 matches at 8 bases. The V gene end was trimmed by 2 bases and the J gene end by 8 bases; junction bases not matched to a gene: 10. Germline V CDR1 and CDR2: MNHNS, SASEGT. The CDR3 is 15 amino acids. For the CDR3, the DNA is TGTGCCAGCAGTGAATTACTCCAGGGGGCGGGCGGCTACACCTTC. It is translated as CASSELLQGAGGYTF.

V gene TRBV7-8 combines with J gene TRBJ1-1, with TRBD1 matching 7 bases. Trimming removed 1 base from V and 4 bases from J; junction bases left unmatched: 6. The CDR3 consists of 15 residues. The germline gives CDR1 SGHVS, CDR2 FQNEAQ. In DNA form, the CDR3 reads TGTGCCAGCAGCTTAGTCGGGACAGCGGCCACTGAAGCTTTCTTT. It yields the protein CASSLVGTAATEAFF. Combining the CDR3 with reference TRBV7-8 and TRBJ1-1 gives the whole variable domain GAGVSQSPRYKVAKRGQDVALRCDPISGHVSLFWYQQALGQGPEFLTYFQNEAQLDKSGLPSDRFFAERPEGSVSTLKIQRTQQEDSAVYLCASSLVGTAATEAFFGQGTRLTVV.

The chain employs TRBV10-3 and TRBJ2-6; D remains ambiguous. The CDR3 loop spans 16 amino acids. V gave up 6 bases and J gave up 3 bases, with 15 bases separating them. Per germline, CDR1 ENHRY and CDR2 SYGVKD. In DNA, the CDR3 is TGTGCCATCAGGTCACCCCCGGGTGGTGGGGCCAACGTCCTGACTTTC. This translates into CAIRSPPGGGANVLTF.

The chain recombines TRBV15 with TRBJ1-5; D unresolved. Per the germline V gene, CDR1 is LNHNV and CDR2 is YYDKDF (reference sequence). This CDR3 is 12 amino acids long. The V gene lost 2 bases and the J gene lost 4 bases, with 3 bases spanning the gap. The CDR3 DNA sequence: TGTGCCACCAGCAGACTAAATCAGCCCCAGCATTTT. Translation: CATSRLNQPQHF.

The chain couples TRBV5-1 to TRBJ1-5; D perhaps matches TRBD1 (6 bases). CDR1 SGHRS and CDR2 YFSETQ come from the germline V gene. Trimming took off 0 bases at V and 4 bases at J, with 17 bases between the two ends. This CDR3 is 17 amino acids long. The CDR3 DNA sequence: TGCGCCAGCAGCTTGGCCAATCACAGGGCTGAGAATCAGCCCCAGCATTTT. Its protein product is CASSLANHRAENQPQHF.

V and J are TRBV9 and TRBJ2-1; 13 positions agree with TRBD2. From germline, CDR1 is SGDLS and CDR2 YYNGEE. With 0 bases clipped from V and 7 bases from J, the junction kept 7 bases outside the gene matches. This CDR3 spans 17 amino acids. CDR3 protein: CASSVVLAGGPWNEQFF. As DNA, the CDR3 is TGTGCCAGCAGCGTAGTACTAGCGGGGGGGCCGTGGAATGAGCAGTTCTTC.

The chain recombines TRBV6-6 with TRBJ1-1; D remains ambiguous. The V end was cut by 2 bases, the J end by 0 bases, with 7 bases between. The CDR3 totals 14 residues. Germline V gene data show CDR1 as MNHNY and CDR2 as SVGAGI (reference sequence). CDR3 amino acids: CASSYGVLNTEAFF. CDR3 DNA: TGTGCCAGCAGTTACGGAGTCTTGAACACTGAAGCTTTCTTT.

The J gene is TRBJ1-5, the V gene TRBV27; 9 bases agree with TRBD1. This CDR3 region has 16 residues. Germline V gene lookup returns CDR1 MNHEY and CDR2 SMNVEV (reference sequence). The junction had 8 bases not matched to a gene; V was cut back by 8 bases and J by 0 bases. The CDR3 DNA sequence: TGTGCCAGCGGCCTACAGGGGGCCTATAGCAATCAGCCCCAGCATTTT. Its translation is CASGLQGAYSNQPQHF.

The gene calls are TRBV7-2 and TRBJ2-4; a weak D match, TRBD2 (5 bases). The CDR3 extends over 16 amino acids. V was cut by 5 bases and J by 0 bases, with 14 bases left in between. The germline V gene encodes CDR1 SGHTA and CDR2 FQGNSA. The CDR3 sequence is CASSPPGRLAKNIQYF. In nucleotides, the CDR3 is TGTGCCAGCAGCCCACCGGGAAGACTAGCCAAAAACATTCAGTACTTC.